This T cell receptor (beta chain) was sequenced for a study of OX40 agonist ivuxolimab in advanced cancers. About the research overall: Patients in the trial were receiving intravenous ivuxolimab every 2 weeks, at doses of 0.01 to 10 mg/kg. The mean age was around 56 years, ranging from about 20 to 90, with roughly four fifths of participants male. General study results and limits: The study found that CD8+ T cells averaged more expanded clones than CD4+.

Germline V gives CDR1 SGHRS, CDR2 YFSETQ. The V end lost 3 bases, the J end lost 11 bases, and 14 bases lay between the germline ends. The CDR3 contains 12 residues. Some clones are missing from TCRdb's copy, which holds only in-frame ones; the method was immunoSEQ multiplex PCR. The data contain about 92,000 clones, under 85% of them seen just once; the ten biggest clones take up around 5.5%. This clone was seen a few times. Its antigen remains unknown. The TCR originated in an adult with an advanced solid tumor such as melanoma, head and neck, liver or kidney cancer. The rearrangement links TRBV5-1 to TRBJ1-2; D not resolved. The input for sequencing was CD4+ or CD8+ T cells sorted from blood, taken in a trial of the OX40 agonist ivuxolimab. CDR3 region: CASSSDQAGYTF. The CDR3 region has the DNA TGCGCCAGCAGCTCCGACCAAGCTGGGTACACCTTC.